This TCR beta chain is drawn from a study of response to subunit inactivated influenza vaccine. Notes on the study in general: Each seasonal influenza vaccination recruits few new T cells, the authors suggested.

A single record per CDR3 protein comes from TCRdb applying MiXCR to the RT-PCR reads. The table lists around 520,000 distinct CDR3 sequences, 12% of them singletons, with about a tenth in the top ten. This clonotype appeared a few times. The antigen is undetermined. The CDR3 is 16 amino acids. The germline CDR1 and CDR2 sequences are SEHNR and FQNEAQ (reference sequence). Germline trimming cut 3 bases from V and 7 bases from J; bases unmatched to any gene: 13. The gene calls are TRBV7-9 and TRBJ2-7, with 9 bases matching TRBD2. This sequence originates from a man aged 45 to 65 who received an inactivated influenza vaccine. This specimen was PBMCs from blood, taken on the day of vaccination. CDR3 coding DNA: TGTGCCAGCAGCTTTTTCGGTTCTGCGGGAGGGAATGAGCAGTACTTC. Its translation is CASSFFGSAGGNEQYF.